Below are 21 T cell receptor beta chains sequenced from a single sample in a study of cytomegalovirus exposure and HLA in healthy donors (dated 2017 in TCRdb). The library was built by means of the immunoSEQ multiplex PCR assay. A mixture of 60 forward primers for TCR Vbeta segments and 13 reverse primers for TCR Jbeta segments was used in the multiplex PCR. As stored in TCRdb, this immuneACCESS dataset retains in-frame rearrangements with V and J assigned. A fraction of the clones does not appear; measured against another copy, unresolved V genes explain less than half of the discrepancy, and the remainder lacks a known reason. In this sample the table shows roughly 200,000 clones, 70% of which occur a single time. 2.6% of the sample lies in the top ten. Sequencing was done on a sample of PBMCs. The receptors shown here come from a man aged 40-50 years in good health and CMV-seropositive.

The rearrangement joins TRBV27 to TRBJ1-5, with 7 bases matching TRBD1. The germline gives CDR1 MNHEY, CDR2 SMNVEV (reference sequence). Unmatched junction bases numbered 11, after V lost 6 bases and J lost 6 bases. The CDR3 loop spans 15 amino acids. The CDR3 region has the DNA TGTGCCAGCAGGCCGACAGGGAGTGGGGGTCAGCCCCAGCATTTT. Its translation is CASRPTGSGGQPQHF.

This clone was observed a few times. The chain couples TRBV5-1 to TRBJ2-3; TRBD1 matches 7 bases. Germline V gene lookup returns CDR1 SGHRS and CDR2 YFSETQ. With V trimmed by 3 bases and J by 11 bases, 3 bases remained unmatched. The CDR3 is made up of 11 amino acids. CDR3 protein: CASSSRDRQYF. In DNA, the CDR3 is TGCGCCAGCAGCTCCCGGGACAGGCAGTATTTT.

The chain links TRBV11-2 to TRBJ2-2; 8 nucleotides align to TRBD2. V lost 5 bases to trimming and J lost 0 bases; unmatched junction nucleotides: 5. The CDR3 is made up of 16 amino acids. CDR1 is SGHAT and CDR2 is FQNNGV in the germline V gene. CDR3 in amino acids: CASSTRLASNTGELFF. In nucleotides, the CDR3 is TGTGCCAGCAGCACACGACTAGCGTCGAACACCGGGGAGCTGTTTTTT.

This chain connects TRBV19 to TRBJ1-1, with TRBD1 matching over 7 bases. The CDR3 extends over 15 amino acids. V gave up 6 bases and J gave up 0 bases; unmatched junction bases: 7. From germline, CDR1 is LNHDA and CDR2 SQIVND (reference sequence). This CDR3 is CASRTGQLMNTEAFF. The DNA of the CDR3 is TGTGCCAGTAGGACGGGACAGCTCATGAACACTGAAGCTTTCTTT.

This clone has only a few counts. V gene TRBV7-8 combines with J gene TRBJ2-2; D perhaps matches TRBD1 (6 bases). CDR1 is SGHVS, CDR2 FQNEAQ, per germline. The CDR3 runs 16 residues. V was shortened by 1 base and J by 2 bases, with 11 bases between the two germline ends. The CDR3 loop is CASSLVTGRNTGELFF. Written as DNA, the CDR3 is TGTGCCAGCAGCTTAGTGACAGGTAGAAACACCGGGGAGCTGTTTTTT.

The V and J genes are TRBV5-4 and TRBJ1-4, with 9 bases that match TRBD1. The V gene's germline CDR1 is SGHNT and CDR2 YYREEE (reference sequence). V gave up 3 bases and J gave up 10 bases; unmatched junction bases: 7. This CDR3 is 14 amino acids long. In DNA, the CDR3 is TGTGCCAGCAGCTCCCGGGACAGGGTGGGAAAACTGTTTTTT. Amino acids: CASSSRDRVGKLFF.

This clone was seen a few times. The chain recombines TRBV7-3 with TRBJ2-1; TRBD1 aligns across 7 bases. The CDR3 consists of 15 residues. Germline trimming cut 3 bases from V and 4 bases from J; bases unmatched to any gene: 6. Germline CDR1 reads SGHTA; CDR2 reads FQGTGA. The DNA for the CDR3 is TGTGCCAGCAGCTTTAAGGCAGGGGGTTACAATGAGCAGTTCTTC. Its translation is CASSFKAGGYNEQFF.

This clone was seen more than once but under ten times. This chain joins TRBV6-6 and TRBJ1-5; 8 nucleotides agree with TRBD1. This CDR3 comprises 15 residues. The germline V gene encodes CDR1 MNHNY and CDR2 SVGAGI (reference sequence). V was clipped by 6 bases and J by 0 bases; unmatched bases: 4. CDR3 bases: TGTGCCAGCAGCCCAGGGGGCTATAGCAATCAGCCCCAGCATTTT. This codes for CASSPGGYSNQPQHF.

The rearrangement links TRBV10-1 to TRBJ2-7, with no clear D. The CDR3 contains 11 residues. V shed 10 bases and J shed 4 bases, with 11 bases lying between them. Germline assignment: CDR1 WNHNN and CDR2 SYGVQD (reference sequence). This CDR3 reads CAMNFRYEQYF. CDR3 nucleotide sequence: TGCGCCATGAACTTCAGGTACGAGCAGTACTTC.

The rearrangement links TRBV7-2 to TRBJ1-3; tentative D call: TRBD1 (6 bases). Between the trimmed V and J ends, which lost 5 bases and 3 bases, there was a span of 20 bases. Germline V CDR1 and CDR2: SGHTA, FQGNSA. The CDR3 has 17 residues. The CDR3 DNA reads TGTGCCAGCAGCCCCAATGGGGTGGGGGGGCTTGGAAACACCATATATTTT. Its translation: CASSPNGVGGLGNTIYF.

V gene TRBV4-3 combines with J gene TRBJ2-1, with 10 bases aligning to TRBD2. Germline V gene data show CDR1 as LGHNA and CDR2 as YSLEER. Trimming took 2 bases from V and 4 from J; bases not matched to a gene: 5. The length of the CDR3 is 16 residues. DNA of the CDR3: TGCGCCAGCAGCCAATTAAGCGGGGGGGGTTACAATGAGCAGTTCTTC. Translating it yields CASSQLSGGGYNEQFF.

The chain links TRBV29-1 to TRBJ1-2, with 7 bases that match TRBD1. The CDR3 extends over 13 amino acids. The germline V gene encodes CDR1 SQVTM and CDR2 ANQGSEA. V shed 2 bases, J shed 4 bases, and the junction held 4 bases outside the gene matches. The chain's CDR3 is CSVERDSTYGYTF. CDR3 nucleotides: TGCAGCGTTGAAAGGGACAGCACCTATGGCTACACCTTC.

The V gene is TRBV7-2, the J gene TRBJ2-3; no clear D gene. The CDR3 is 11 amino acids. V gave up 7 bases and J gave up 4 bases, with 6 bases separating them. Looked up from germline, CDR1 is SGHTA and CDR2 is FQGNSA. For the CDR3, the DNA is TGTGCCAGCACCGAGGCAGATACGCAGTATTTT. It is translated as CASTEADTQYF.

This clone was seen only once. CDR3 bases: TGCGCCAGCAGCTTAGGACTAGCGGGGGGGGCCTACGAGCAGTACTTC. Translation gives CASSLGLAGGAYEQYF. The chain recombines TRBV5-1 with TRBJ2-7, with 15 bases identical to TRBD2. Per the germline V gene, CDR1 is SGHRS and CDR2 is YFSETQ. The CDR3 length is 16 residues. J gave up 2 bases and V 2 bases, and 2 bases lay outside the gene matches.

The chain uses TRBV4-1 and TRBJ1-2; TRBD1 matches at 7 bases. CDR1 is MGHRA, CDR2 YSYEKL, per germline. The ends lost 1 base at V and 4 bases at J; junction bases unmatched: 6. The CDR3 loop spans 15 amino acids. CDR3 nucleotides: TGCGCCAGCAGCCAAGCAGGACAGGATGGCTATGGCTACACCTTC. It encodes CASSQAGQDGYGYTF.

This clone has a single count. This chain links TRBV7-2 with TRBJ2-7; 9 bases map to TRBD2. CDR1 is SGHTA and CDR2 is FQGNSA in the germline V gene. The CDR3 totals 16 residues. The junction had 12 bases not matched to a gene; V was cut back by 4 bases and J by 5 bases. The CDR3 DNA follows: TGTGCCAGCAGCTATCGAGCGGGGGGAGCTATGGACGAGCAGTACTTC. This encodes CASSYRAGGAMDEQYF.

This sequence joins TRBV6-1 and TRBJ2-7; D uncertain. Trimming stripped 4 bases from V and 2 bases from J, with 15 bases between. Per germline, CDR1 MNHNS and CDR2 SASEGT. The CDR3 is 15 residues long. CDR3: CASSATAPSTYEQYF. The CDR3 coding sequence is TGTGCCAGCAGTGCTACTGCCCCCTCGACCTACGAGCAGTACTTC.

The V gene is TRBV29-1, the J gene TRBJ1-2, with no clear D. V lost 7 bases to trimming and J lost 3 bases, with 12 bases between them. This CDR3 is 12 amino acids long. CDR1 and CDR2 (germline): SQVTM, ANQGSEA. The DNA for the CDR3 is TGCAGCGGTGGACTTGGGGACTATGGCTACACCTTC. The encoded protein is CSGGLGDYGYTF.

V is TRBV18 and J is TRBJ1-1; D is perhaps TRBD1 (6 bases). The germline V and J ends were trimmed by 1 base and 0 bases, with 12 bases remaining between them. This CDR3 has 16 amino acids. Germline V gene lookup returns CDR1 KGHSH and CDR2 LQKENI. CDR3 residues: CASSPLRGDMNTEAFF. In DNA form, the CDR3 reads TGTGCCAGCTCACCACTCAGGGGCGACATGAACACTGAAGCTTTCTTT.

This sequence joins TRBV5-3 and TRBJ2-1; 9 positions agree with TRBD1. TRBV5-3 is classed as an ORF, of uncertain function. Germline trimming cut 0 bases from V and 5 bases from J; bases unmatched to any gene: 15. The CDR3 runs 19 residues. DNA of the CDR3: TGTGCCAGAAGCTTGGACATCGAGACAGGGGGTTCTATCGACAATGAGCAGTTCTTC. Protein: CARSLDIETGGSIDNEQFF.

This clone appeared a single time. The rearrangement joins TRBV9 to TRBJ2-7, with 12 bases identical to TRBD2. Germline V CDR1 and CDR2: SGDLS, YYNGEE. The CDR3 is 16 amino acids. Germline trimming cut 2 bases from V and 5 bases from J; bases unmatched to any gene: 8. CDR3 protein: CASSVSSGGAQDEQYF. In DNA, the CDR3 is TGTGCCAGCAGCGTCTCTAGCGGGGGGGCTCAGGACGAGCAGTACTTC.